These 30 T cell receptor beta chains share one sample of origin, sequenced in a study of shared T cell receptors in the human thymus. The data were produced by immunoSEQ multiplex PCR, yet TCRdb's version contains in-frame clones alone and is incomplete. The sample consists of hundreds of thousands of clones, roughly 86% of them appearing once. This sample was also put to use in a study of human thymus T cells.

The sequencing sample was made of thymocytes. The receptors derive from a boy under three years old with a congenital heart defect.

The chain has TRBV7-2 and TRBJ2-7, with D possibly TRBD2 on 6 matching bases. CDR1 is SGHTA and CDR2 is FQGNSA in the germline V gene. V lost 9 bases, J lost 2 bases, and 14 bases lay in between. The CDR3 totals 13 residues. The CDR3 is CASARRGTYEQYF. CDR3 DNA sequence: TGTGCCAGTGCAAGGAGGGGTACCTACGAGCAGTACTTC. Full variable domain (missing parts from reference TRBV7-2 and TRBJ2-7): GAGVSQSPSNKVTEKGKDVELRCDPISGHTALYWYRQSLGQGLEFLIYFQGNSAPDKSGLPSDRFSAERTGGSVSTLTIQRTQQEDSAVYLCASARRGTYEQYFGPGTRLTVT.

This clone has only one observation. This sequence joins TRBV5-6 and TRBJ1-1; D remains ambiguous. Trimming cost V 1 base and J 4 bases, with 17 bases left between them. Germline V gene lookup returns CDR1 SGHDT and CDR2 YYEEEE. The CDR3 contains 16 residues. The DNA of the CDR3 is TGTGCCAGCAGCTTGATTGGCAGCGCGGAGGGCACTGAAGCTTTCTTT. As protein: CASSLIGSAEGTEAFF. Looking up the rest from reference TRBV5-6 and TRBJ1-1 gives the full variable domain: DAGVTQSPTHLIKTRGQQVTLRCSPKSGHDTVSWYQQALGQGPQFIFQYYEEEERQRGNFPDRFSGHQFPNYSSELNVNALLLGDSALYLCASSLIGSAEGTEAFFGQGTRLTVV.

CDR3 sequence (DNA): TGTGCCAGCAGTGACGACAGGGTGGTGGATCAGCCCCAGCATTTT. Protein: CASSDDRVVDQPQHF. The chain joins TRBV28 to TRBJ1-5; 7 bases line up with TRBD1. Germline CDR1 and CDR2: MDHEN and SYDVKM. This CDR3 is 15 amino acids long. J gave up 5 bases and V 5 bases, and 9 bases lay outside the gene matches. Using reference TRBV28 and TRBJ1-5 for the parts outside the CDR3, the full variable domain is DVKVTQSSRYLVKRTGEKVFLECVQDMDHENMFWYRQDPGLGLRLIYFSYDVKMKEKGDIPEGYSVSREKKERFSLILESASTNQTSMYLCASSDDRVVDQPQHFGDGTRLSIL.

The chain carries TRBV28 and TRBJ2-7; D possibly corresponds to TRBD1 (6 bases). Germline-derived CDR1 and CDR2 are MDHEN and SYDVKM. Trimming cost V 0 bases and J 3 bases, with 12 bases left between them. The CDR3 has 15 residues. CDR3 DNA: TGTGCCAGCAGTTTATGGAACAGGGATATCTACGAGCAGTACTTC. This sequence encodes CASSLWNRDIYEQYF.

The chain links TRBV10-1 to TRBJ2-3, with 8 bases identical to TRBD1. V gave up 5 bases and J gave up 2 bases; unmatched junction bases: 6. The germline gives CDR1 WNHNN, CDR2 SYGVQD (reference sequence). This CDR3 comprises 15 residues. The CDR3 here is CASSNQGANTDTQYF. The DNA for the CDR3 is TGCGCCAGCAGTAACCAGGGGGCGAACACAGATACGCAGTATTTT.

The V call is TRBV18, the J call TRBJ2-7; D remains unclear. Germline CDR1 KGHSH, CDR2 LQKENI. The CDR3 is made up of 16 amino acids. V lost 3 bases, J lost 4 bases, and 19 bases lay in between. In DNA, the CDR3 is TGTGCCAGCTCACCCTGGAGCAGCCCGGATAATTACGAGCAGTACTTC. Its translation is CASSPWSSPDNYEQYF.

J is TRBJ2-5 and V is TRBV28, with D unclear. This CDR3 spans 11 amino acids. Trimming removed 10 bases at V and 2 bases at J, with 8 bases between. The germline V gene has CDR1 MDHEN and CDR2 SYDVKM. In nucleotides, the CDR3 is TGTGCCACTCAGAAACAAGAGACCCAGTACTTC. Translated: CATQKQETQYF. Drawing the rest from reference TRBV28 and TRBJ2-5, the complete variable domain is DVKVTQSSRYLVKRTGEKVFLECVQDMDHENMFWYRQDPGLGLRLIYFSYDVKMKEKGDIPEGYSVSREKKERFSLILESASTNQTSMYLCATQKQETQYFGPGTRLLVL.

This rearrangement joins TRBV28 to TRBJ2-3, with 8 positions matching TRBD1. J was trimmed by 4 bases and V by 10 bases; bases with no gene match: 4. The CDR3 consists of 12 residues. Per the germline V gene, CDR1 is MDHEN and CDR2 is SYDVKM. The CDR3 is CATSQGADTQYF. The CDR3 DNA is TGTGCCACCTCACAGGGGGCAGATACGCAGTATTTT.

This chain uses TRBV19 with TRBJ1-5; perhaps TRBD1 as D (5 bases). Trimming shortened V by 9 bases and J by 6 bases, and 15 bases separated the two germline ends. The germline gives CDR1 LNHDA, CDR2 SQIVND (reference sequence). The CDR3 is 13 amino acids. CDR3: CASTLVGRQPQHF. The CDR3 region has the DNA TGTGCCAGCACCTTGGTGGGGCGTCAGCCCCAGCATTTT.

The V gene is TRBV28, the J gene TRBJ1-5; a possible D gene is TRBD1 (5 bases). Germline values: CDR1 MDHEN, CDR2 SYDVKM. The CDR3 has 14 residues. V was cut by 5 bases and J by 2 bases, with 10 bases left in between. The chain's CDR3 is CASSHQGGNQPQHF. The CDR3 DNA follows: TGTGCCAGCAGTCATCAGGGCGGCAATCAGCCCCAGCATTTT.

The V gene is TRBV5-5, the J gene TRBJ1-4; tentative D call: TRBD1 (6 bases). This CDR3 is built from 16 residues. Looked up from germline, CDR1 is SGHKS and CDR2 is YYEKEE (reference sequence). V was shortened by 4 bases and J by 3 bases, with 16 bases between the two germline ends. In DNA form, the CDR3 reads TGTGCCAGCAGCCCGGGGGGGCAGGGTTCTAATGAAAAACTGTTTTTT. It encodes CASSPGGQGSNEKLFF.

The chain couples TRBV27 to TRBJ2-3, with TRBD1 as a possible D gene (6 bases). CDR3 length equals 14 residues. Germline loops: CDR1 MNHEY, CDR2 SMNVEV (reference sequence). Trimming removed 6 bases from V and 2 bases from J, with 12 bases in between. CDR3 DNA sequence: TGTGCCAGCAGACAGGGTCGGTTCACAGATACGCAGTATTTT. This codes for CASRQGRFTDTQYF.

The chain joins TRBV10-2 to TRBJ2-4; TRBD2 aligns across 9 bases. The CDR3 sequence is 15 residues long. Germline values: CDR1 WSHSY, CDR2 SAAADI. Trimming cost V 10 bases and J 5 bases; bases outside gene matches: 12. CDR3: CAIKIWREGQNIQYF. CDR3 DNA sequence: TGCGCCATCAAGATTTGGCGGGAGGGCCAAAACATTCAGTACTTC.

The chain combines TRBV18 with TRBJ2-5; a weak D match, TRBD2 (5 bases). Trimming shortened V by 4 bases and J by 1 base, and 7 bases separated the two germline ends. CDR1 and CDR2 (germline): KGHSH, LQKENI. This CDR3 is built from 13 residues. The CDR3 here is CASSLSGQETQYF. The CDR3 DNA is TGTGCCAGCTCACTAAGCGGCCAAGAGACCCAGTACTTC.

The rearrangement joins TRBV14 to TRBJ2-2, with 12 bases lining up with TRBD2. Germline CDR1 SGHDN, CDR2 FVKESK. Trimming removed 0 bases from V and 6 bases from J; junction bases left unmatched: 11. This CDR3 is built from 19 residues. CDR3 in amino acids: CASSQDSLAGGHSAGELFF. CDR3 DNA: TGTGCCAGCAGCCAAGATAGCCTAGCGGGGGGGCATTCGGCCGGGGAGCTGTTTTTT.

The rearrangement joins TRBV30 to TRBJ2-7; 9 bases line up with TRBD1. CDR1 is GTSNPN and CDR2 is SVGIG in the germline V gene (reference sequence). Unmatched junction bases numbered 8, after V lost 5 bases and J lost 3 bases. CDR3 length: 14 amino acids. Here the CDR3 DNA reads TGTGCCTGGGCCCGGGACAGGGTTGACTACGAGCAGTACTTC. Translated, it gives CAWARDRVDYEQYF.

This clone was detected only a few times. The V gene is TRBV4-2, the J gene TRBJ1-4, with 9 bases identical to TRBD1. The germline V gene encodes CDR1 LGHNA and CDR2 YNFKEQ. CDR3 length: 16 amino acids. The ends lost 4 bases at V and 10 bases at J; junction bases unmatched: 13. The CDR3 loop reads CASSPGQGLTFGKLFF. The CDR3 DNA sequence: TGTGCCAGCAGCCCAGGACAGGGGTTGACTTTCGGAAAACTGTTTTTT.

In its sample, this clone was seen a few times. This chain links TRBV9 with TRBJ2-1; weak D call: TRBD1 (6 bases). Germline CDR1 reads SGDLS; CDR2 reads YYNGEE. The V end was cut by 3 bases, the J end by 8 bases, with 12 bases between. This CDR3 comprises 13 residues. Written as DNA, the CDR3 is TGTGCCAGCAGCGACTCGGACAGCTATGAGCAGTTCTTC. Translating gives CASSDSDSYEQFF. The variable domain in full, completed from reference TRBV9 and TRBJ2-1, reads DSGVTQTPKHLITATGQRVTLRCSPRSGDLSVYWYQQSLDQGLQFLIQYYNGEERAKGNILERFSAQQFPDLHSELNLSSLELGDSALYFCASSDSDSYEQFFGPGTRLTVL.

The rearrangement joins TRBV9 to TRBJ2-3, with 7 bases identical to TRBD2. J gave up 0 bases and V 3 bases, and 13 bases lay outside the gene matches. The CDR3 is 18 residues long. Germline V lookup: CDR1 SGDLS, CDR2 YYNGEE. CDR3 amino acids: CASSAPSTSPVSTDTQYF. The CDR3 nucleotides read TGTGCCAGCAGCGCTCCCTCGACTAGCCCAGTTAGCACAGATACGCAGTATTTT.

This rearrangement joins TRBV5-6 to TRBJ2-1; D remains unclear. The V end lost 1 base, the J end lost 5 bases, and 7 bases lay between the germline ends. The germline V gene has CDR1 SGHDT and CDR2 YYEEEE. This CDR3 has 13 residues. CDR3 in amino acids: CASSLYPDNEQFF. The CDR3 region has the DNA TGTGCCAGCAGCTTGTACCCGGACAATGAGCAGTTCTTC.

This clone was detected only once. The chain is built from TRBV9 and TRBJ2-3; a possible D gene is TRBD2 (5 bases). The length of the CDR3 is 14 residues. The V gene lost 3 bases and the J gene lost 1 base, with 9 bases spanning the gap. CDR1 is SGDLS, CDR2 YYNGEE, per germline. The CDR3 is CASSGRVGTDTQYF. CDR3 DNA: TGTGCCAGCAGCGGGCGGGTGGGCACAGATACGCAGTATTTT. Together with reference TRBV9 and TRBJ2-3, the CDR3 gives the full variable domain: DSGVTQTPKHLITATGQRVTLRCSPRSGDLSVYWYQQSLDQGLQFLIQYYNGEERAKGNILERFSAQQFPDLHSELNLSSLELGDSALYFCASSGRVGTDTQYFGPGTRLTVL.

This chain links TRBV28 with TRBJ2-2; no clear D. The ends were cut back, 3 bases at V and 1 base at J, with 12 bases in the middle. The CDR3 is 16 residues long. Germline V gene data show CDR1 as MDHEN and CDR2 as SYDVKM. The DNA for the CDR3 is TGTGCCAGCAGTTTCAATACAGAACAGAACACCGGGGAGCTGTTTTTT. Translating it yields CASSFNTEQNTGELFF.

The chain is built from TRBV19 and TRBJ2-1; TRBD2 matches at 13 bases. The CDR3 sequence is 17 residues long. The germline V gene encodes CDR1 LNHDA and CDR2 SQIVND (reference sequence). V dropped 3 bases and J dropped 4; count of bases not matched to a gene: 6. The CDR3 loop is CASSILLAGGRYNEQFF. CDR3 in DNA: TGTGCCAGTAGTATTTTACTAGCGGGGGGGAGGTACAATGAGCAGTTCTTC.

CDR3 sequence (DNA): TGTGCCAGCAGCTTAAACGACAGGTGGGATACTGAAGCTTTCTTT. It encodes CASSLNDRWDTEAFF. This chain connects TRBV7-9 to TRBJ1-1, with D tentatively TRBD1 (6 bases). Germline V gene lookup returns CDR1 SEHNR and CDR2 FQNEAQ (reference sequence). The CDR3 runs 15 residues. V shed 2 bases and J shed 5 bases, with 15 bases lying between them.

V is TRBV6-5 and J is TRBJ1-1, with 7 nucleotides matching TRBD1. V lost 8 bases to trimming and J lost 4 bases; unmatched junction nucleotides: 10. The germline V gene has CDR1 MNHEY and CDR2 SVGAGI. CDR3 length: 14 residues. The CDR3 DNA is TGTGCCAGCGACAGGGAAGGTAGTGGCACTGAAGCTTTCTTT. Translated, it gives CASDREGSGTEAFF.

This clone was counted only a few times. This chain joins TRBV25-1 and TRBJ1-1; D may be TRBD1 (6 bases). CDR1 MGHDK and CDR2 SYGVNS come from the germline V gene. Trimming removed 5 bases from V and 11 bases from J, with 18 bases in between. The CDR3 spans 13 residues. This chain's CDR3 is CASSPRGGDDAFF. The CDR3 DNA sequence: TGTGCCAGCAGTCCGAGGGGGGGCGATGATGCTTTCTTT.

V gene TRBV27 combines with J gene TRBJ1-1, with D hard to call. The germline V gene has CDR1 MNHEY and CDR2 SMNVEV (reference sequence). Between the trimmed V and J ends, which lost 10 bases and 0 bases, there was a span of 15 bases. This CDR3 has 14 amino acids. The CDR3 loop reads CATRVRSLNTEAFF. CDR3 nucleotide sequence: TGTGCCACCAGAGTACGTAGCCTGAACACTGAAGCTTTCTTT.

This chain connects TRBV14 to TRBJ2-7, with 8 bases identical to TRBD2. V was pared by 5 bases and J by 0 bases, with 9 bases of the junction left unmatched. The CDR3 loop spans 16 amino acids. CDR1 and CDR2 from the germline V gene are SGHDN and FVKESK. DNA of the CDR3: TGTGCCAGCAGCGTCGAGCAGCGGGGGCCCTCCTACGAGCAGTACTTC. Translation gives CASSVEQRGPSYEQYF.

V is TRBV6-5 and J is TRBJ2-7, with D perhaps matching TRBD1 (6 bases). The CDR3 totals 15 residues. V dropped 2 bases and J dropped 3 bases, with 14 bases sitting between them. CDR1 MNHEY and CDR2 SVGAGI come from the germline V gene. The CDR3 region is CASSYPGARGYEQYF. In nucleotides, the CDR3 is TGTGCCAGCAGTTACCCCGGGGCCAGGGGCTACGAGCAGTACTTC.

The chain links TRBV5-5 to TRBJ1-6, with 7 bases identical to TRBD1. The V gene end was trimmed by 3 bases and the J gene end by 5 bases; junction bases not matched to a gene: 5. CDR1 SGHKS and CDR2 YYEKEE come from the germline V gene (reference sequence). This CDR3 spans 15 amino acids. CDR3 in amino acids: CASSYRTGDNSPLHF. CDR3 sequence (DNA): TGTGCCAGCAGCTATCGGACAGGAGATAATTCACCCCTCCACTTT.